This TCR beta chain was obtained from a study of cytotoxic CD8 clonotypes in ibrutinib-treated CLL. Study at large: Among responders, about 25 were partial and 2 complete; after median approximately 62 months, 14 stayed remitted and around twelve progressed. Across samples, productive templates numbered more than 200,000 and productive rearrangements reached some 94,000 on average. Broader study findings: Clonality rose at ibrutinib response and fell back toward baseline at progression. Clonality correlated strongly with circulating CD8+ T cells and exceeded age-matched healthy donors at baseline.

Per germline, CDR1 LNHDA and CDR2 SQIVND (reference sequence). This CDR3 has 15 residues. J was trimmed by 6 bases and V by 4 bases; bases with no gene match: 7. The assay was immunoSEQ multiplex PCR, and TCRdb's table has in-frame clones only and misses some. The sample lists nearly 15,000 clones, 55% to 65% seen once, with about an eighth in the top ten. As to this clone: Antigen specificity is unknown.

The clonotype was recovered from a human donor with chronic lymphocytic leukemia. The sequenced sample was PBMCs, obtained before ibrutinib treatment. The chain is built from TRBV19 and TRBJ1-5, with 9 nucleotides matching TRBD1. The CDR3 reads CASSRTGGAGQPQHF. The CDR3, as DNA: TGTGCCAGTAGTAGAACAGGGGGCGCAGGTCAGCCCCAGCATTTT.